Shown below are 4 T cell receptor beta chains from a single sample sequenced in a study of beta chain features in type 1 diabetes. Study results and caveats: Moderate but significant shortening of TCRB CDR3s was recorded in all four CD4+ subsets from Type 1 diabetes patients.

The antigens these receptors bind are not known. Expressed TCRB transcripts were sequenced because the entire RNA isolate underwent reverse transcription. Repertoires were generated with immunoSEQ multiplex PCR, while TCRdb's copy carries only in-frame clones and drops some. In the table there are about 260,000 clones, roughly 20% of which are singletons. Material for sequencing was naive CD4+ T cells from blood. These TCRs come from a woman between 40 and 50 years old with type 1 diabetes.

This clone was observed a few times. The V call is TRBV4-1, the J call TRBJ2-2; D is perhaps TRBD2 (6 bases). Deletions cut 3 bases from V and 3 bases from J, with 17 bases between. This CDR3 spans 17 amino acids. Germline V gene sequence: CDR1 MGHRA, CDR2 YSYEKL. CDR3 nucleotides: TGCGCCAGCAGCCAGAGGAGCGGGCAAAGGGACACCGGGGAGCTGTTTTTT. Its protein is CASSQRSGQRDTGELFF.

Only a few counts were recorded for this clone. This sequence joins TRBV28 and TRBJ2-5; TRBD1 agrees at 8 bases. Unmatched junction bases numbered 13, after V lost 5 bases and J lost 5 bases. CDR1 and CDR2 (germline): MDHEN, SYDVKM. The CDR3 is 16 residues long. CDR3 nucleotides: TGTGCCAGCAGTCTTGGACAGGGAGGATGGTGGGAGACCCAGTACTTC. Residues: CASSLGQGGWWETQYF. Looking up the rest from reference TRBV28 and TRBJ2-5 gives the full variable domain: DVKVTQSSRYLVKRTGEKVFLECVQDMDHENMFWYRQDPGLGLRLIYFSYDVKMKEKGDIPEGYSVSREKKERFSLILESASTNQTSMYLCASSLGQGGWWETQYFGPGTRLLVL.

The gene calls are TRBV9 and TRBJ2-6, with a tentative D call TRBD1 (6 bases). Trimming took 3 bases from V and 2 from J, leaving 21 bases between them. The CDR3 covers 19 residues. Germline values: CDR1 SGDLS, CDR2 YYNGEE. The CDR3, as DNA: TGTGCCAGCAGCGAGGGGGAGACGGTCCGCTACGCTGGGGCCAACGTCCTGACTTTC. Its translation is CASSEGETVRYAGANVLTF.

This clone was counted a few times. The J gene is TRBJ1-5, the V gene TRBV9; D ambiguous. The germline V gene encodes CDR1 SGDLS and CDR2 YYNGEE. This CDR3 has 14 residues. With 2 bases removed from V and 8 bases from J, the gap between germline ends came to 14 bases. CDR3 DNA: TGTGCCAGCAGCGTTGGGCTGCAAGGTGAGCCCCAGCATTTT. Its translation: CASSVGLQGEPQHF.